A single sample is the source of the 15 T cell receptor beta chains below, sequenced in a study of blood T cell repertoires in COVID-19 (dated by TCRdb to 2020 to 2022). Library preparation employed the immunoSEQ multiplex PCR assay. TCRdb limited this immuneACCESS table to in-frame rearrangements with V and J called. A share of clones is missing; checked studies link under half to unresolved V genes, and the rest is unexplained. The sample has 75,000 to 80,000 clones on record, about 93% of them singletons. The top ten clonotypes cover roughly 6% of the sample. Sequencing input: peripheral blood. The receptors were sampled from a human donor in a cohort sampled during active COVID-19.

This clone appeared once. The V call is TRBV4-1, the J call TRBJ2-2; D is uncertain. The CDR3 is made up of 14 amino acids. In germline, CDR1 is MGHRA, CDR2 YSYEKL. Trimming took off 2 bases at V and 1 base at J, with 5 bases between the two ends. DNA of the CDR3: TGCGCCAGCAGCCAAAGACAGAACACCGGGGAGCTGTTTTTT. Amino acid sequence: CASSQRQNTGELFF.

The genes are TRBV6-5 and TRBJ2-7; the match to TRBD1 covers 7 bases. The germline V gene has CDR1 MNHEY and CDR2 SVGAGI. Trimming took 6 bases from V and 0 from J; bases not matched to a gene: 8. The CDR3 is 15 residues long. CDR3 coding DNA: TGTGCCAGCAGGCTGGGACAGCGCCCCTCCTACGAGCAGTACTTC. As protein: CASRLGQRPSYEQYF.

DNA of the CDR3: TGTGCCAGCAGCCAAGATGTTAAAGGGGGCGAAGATTCGGTTGGCGACACTGAAGCTTTCTTT. Translated, it gives CASSQDVKGGEDSVGDTEAFF. The chain is built from TRBV3-1 (or the pseudogene TRBV3-2) and TRBJ1-1, with TRBD1 matching over 7 bases. The V and J ends lost 0 bases and 3 bases, in that order; junction bases with no gene match: 22. Germline CDR1 reads LGHDT; CDR2 reads YNNKEL (reference sequence). CDR3 length equals 21 residues.

By sample share, this clone is hyperexpanded. The V and J genes are TRBV4-3 and TRBJ2-7, with a tentative D call TRBD2 (5 bases). This CDR3 spans 14 amino acids. Trimming stripped 0 bases from V and 4 bases from J, with 10 bases between. Germline V gene data show CDR1 as LGHNA and CDR2 as YSLEER. DNA for the CDR3: TGCGCCAGCAGCCAAGACCCAACGGGGTACGAGCAGTACTTC. It encodes CASSQDPTGYEQYF.

The rearrangement links TRBV18 to TRBJ2-5; D perhaps matches TRBD2 (6 bases). The ends were cut back, 2 bases at V and 5 bases at J, with 15 bases in the middle. Germline-derived CDR1 and CDR2 are KGHSH and LQKENI. The CDR3 is 15 residues long. The CDR3 bases are TGTGCCAGCTCACCATTTGATCCGGGGAGGGAGACCCAGTACTTC. Protein: CASSPFDPGRETQYF. Full variable domain (outside the CDR3, taken from reference TRBV18 and TRBJ2-5): NAGVMQNPRHLVRRRGQEARLRCSPMKGHSHVYWYRQLPEEGLKFMVYLQKENIIDESGMPKERFSAEFPKEGPSILRIQQVVRGDSAAYFCASSPFDPGRETQYFGPGTRLLVL.

The chain recombines TRBV19 with TRBJ2-4, with 8 bases matching TRBD1. The CDR3 spans 13 residues. With 4 bases clipped from V and 8 bases from J, the junction kept 4 bases outside the gene matches. From germline, CDR1 is LNHDA and CDR2 SQIVND (reference sequence). The CDR3 sequence is CASSRTGWDIQYF. The CDR3 DNA reads as TGTGCCAGTAGTAGGACAGGGTGGGACATTCAGTACTTC.

J is TRBJ1-3 and V is TRBV6-6; D not certain. Deletions cut 5 bases from V and 0 bases from J, with 17 bases between. The CDR3 is made up of 17 amino acids. The germline gives CDR1 MNHNY, CDR2 SVGAGI (reference sequence). CDR3 DNA sequence: TGTGCCAGCAGTCCGCTTCTCTTACAGTTCTCTGGAAACACCATATATTTT. The encoded protein is CASSPLLLQFSGNTIYF.

The chain recombines TRBV10-3 with TRBJ1-1, with TRBD1 matching over 8 bases. With 6 bases clipped from V and 3 bases from J, the junction kept 3 bases outside the gene matches. In germline, CDR1 is ENHRY, CDR2 SYGVKD. This CDR3 has 13 residues. Here the CDR3 DNA reads TGTGCCATCAGCACGGGACAGGACACTGAAGCTTTCTTT. Protein: CAISTGQDTEAFF.

CDR3 DNA: TGCGCCAGCAGCCAGGGAGCGGGGGGACTGAGCACAGATACGCAGTATTTT. Amino acids: CASSQGAGGLSTDTQYF. V gene TRBV4-1 combines with J gene TRBJ2-3; 9 bases fit TRBD2. This CDR3 comprises 17 residues. V gave up 3 bases and J gave up 0 bases; unmatched junction bases: 7. Per germline, CDR1 MGHRA and CDR2 YSYEKL.

The V and J genes are TRBV6-5 and TRBJ2-7; no reliable D call. Trimming took 7 bases from V and 0 from J, leaving 13 bases between them. The germline CDR1 and CDR2 sequences are MNHEY and SVGAGI. The CDR3 covers 14 residues. This CDR3 is CASNNPESSYEQYF. The CDR3 bases are TGTGCCAGCAACAATCCGGAGAGCTCCTACGAGCAGTACTTC.

This chain uses TRBV6-5 with TRBJ1-1; TRBD1 is a possible D gene (5 bases). CDR1 is MNHEY, CDR2 SVGAGI, per germline. The CDR3 is 13 amino acids. V lost 2 bases and J 3 bases, leaving 7 bases between the germline ends. CDR3 protein: CASSYGGDTEAFF. The DNA for the CDR3 is TGTGCCAGCAGTTACGGGGGGGACACTGAAGCTTTCTTT.

The chain uses TRBV19 and TRBJ1-2, with 8 bases lining up with TRBD1. This CDR3 has 15 residues. V gave up 0 bases and J gave up 3 bases; unmatched junction bases: 3. From germline, CDR1 is LNHDA and CDR2 SQIVND (reference sequence). The CDR3 spells CASSIDLDRDYGYTF. The CDR3, as DNA: TGTGCCAGTAGTATAGATCTGGACAGGGACTATGGCTACACCTTC. Full variable domain (rest looked up from reference TRBV19 and TRBJ1-2): DGGITQSPKYLFRKEGQNVTLSCEQNLNHDAMYWYRQDPGQGLRLIYYSQIVNDFQKGDIAEGYSVSREKKESFPLTVTSAQKNPTAFYLCASSIDLDRDYGYTFGSGTRLTVV.

Of note for this clone: A junction end diverges from the germline sequence, so it may reflect a read error. The chain combines TRBV29-1 with TRBJ1-2; 8 bases are shared with TRBD1. Germline V gene lookup returns CDR1 SQVTM and CDR2 ANQGSEA. This CDR3 comprises 13 residues. The CDR3 DNA reads as TGCAGCGTTGAGGGACAGGAGATTTACGGCTACATCTTC. Protein: CSVEGQEIYGYIF.

This clone was found once. This chain joins TRBV6-2 or TRBV6-3 and TRBJ2-3; tentatively, D is TRBD2 (6 bases). The ends were cut back, 5 bases at V and 6 bases at J, with 15 bases in the middle. Germline CDR1 is MNHEY and CDR2 is SVGEGT. The CDR3 spans 14 residues. The CDR3 nucleotides are TGTGCCAGCAGTCCGGGACGGGACTTGGATACGCAGTATTTT. Translated, it gives CASSPGRDLDTQYF.

The chain employs TRBV19 and TRBJ1-5; 12 nucleotides agree with TRBD1. Germline assignment: CDR1 LNHDA and CDR2 SQIVND (reference sequence). The CDR3 runs to 19 residues. J lost 2 bases, V lost 5 bases, and 13 bases had no gene match. DNA for the CDR3: TGTGCCAGTAGTCCGCAACCGGGACAGGGGGCCGGGGGCAATCAGCCCCAGCATTTT. Translated, it gives CASSPQPGQGAGGNQPQHF.